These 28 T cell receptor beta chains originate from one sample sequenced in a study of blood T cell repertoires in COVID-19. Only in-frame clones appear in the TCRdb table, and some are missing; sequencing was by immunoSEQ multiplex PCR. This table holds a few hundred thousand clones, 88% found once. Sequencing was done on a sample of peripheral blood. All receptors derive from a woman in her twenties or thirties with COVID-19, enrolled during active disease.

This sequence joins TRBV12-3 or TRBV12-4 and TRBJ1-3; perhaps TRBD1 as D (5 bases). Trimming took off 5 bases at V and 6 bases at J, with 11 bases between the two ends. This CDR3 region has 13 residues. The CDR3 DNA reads TGTGCCAGCAGTCCGGGGGAAGAAAACACCATATATTTT. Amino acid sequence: CASSPGEENTIYF.

CDR3 coding DNA: TGTGCCACCGGACAGGGAGTCGACTCACCCCTCCACTTT. Residues: CATGQGVDSPLHF. The chain joins TRBV6-5 to TRBJ1-6; 8 bases fit TRBD1. In germline, CDR1 is MNHEY, CDR2 SVGAGI. This CDR3 region has 13 residues. V shed 10 bases and J 10 bases; nucleotides not matched to a gene: 9.

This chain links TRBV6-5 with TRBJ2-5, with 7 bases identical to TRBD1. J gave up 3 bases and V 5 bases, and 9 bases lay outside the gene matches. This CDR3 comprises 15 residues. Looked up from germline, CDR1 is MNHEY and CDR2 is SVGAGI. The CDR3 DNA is TGTGCCAGCAGTCCACCGACAGGGTGGGAAGAGACCCAGTACTTC. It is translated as CASSPPTGWEETQYF.

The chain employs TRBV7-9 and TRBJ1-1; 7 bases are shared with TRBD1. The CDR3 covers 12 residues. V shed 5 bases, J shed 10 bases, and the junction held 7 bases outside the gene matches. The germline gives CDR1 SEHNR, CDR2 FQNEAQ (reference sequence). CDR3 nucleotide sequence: TGTGCCAGCAGCGGCCAGGGGGATGGAGCTTTCTTT. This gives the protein CASSGQGDGAFF. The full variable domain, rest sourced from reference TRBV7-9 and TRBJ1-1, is DTGVSQNPRHKITKRGQNVTFRCDPISEHNRLYWYRQTLGQGPEFLTYFQNEAQLEKSRLLSDRFSAERPKGSFSTLEIQRTEQGDSAMYLCASSGQGDGAFFGQGTRLTVV.

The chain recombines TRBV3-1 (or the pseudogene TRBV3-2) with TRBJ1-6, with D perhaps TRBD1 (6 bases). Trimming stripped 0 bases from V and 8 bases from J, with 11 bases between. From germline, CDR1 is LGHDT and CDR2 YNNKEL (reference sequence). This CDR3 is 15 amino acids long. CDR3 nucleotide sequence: TGTGCCAGCAGCCAAGATGACAGGAGTCATTCACCCCTCCACTTT. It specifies CASSQDDRSHSPLHF.

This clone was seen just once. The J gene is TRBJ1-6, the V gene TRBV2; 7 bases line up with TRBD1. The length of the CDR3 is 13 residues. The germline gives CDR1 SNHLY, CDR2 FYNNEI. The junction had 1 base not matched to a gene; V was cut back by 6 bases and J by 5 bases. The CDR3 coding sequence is TGTGCCAGCAGGGGGACAGATAATTCACCCCTCCACTTT. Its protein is CASRGTDNSPLHF.

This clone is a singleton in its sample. CDR3 DNA sequence: TGTGCCAGCAGTGAAAAGGGGGCAGGGAACACTGAAGCTTTCTTT. Translating gives CASSEKGAGNTEAFF. This sequence joins TRBV2 and TRBJ1-1; 7 nucleotides align to TRBD1. Germline V gene lookup returns CDR1 SNHLY and CDR2 FYNNEI. The CDR3 length is 15 residues. Unmatched junction bases numbered 4, after V lost 2 bases and J lost 1 base.

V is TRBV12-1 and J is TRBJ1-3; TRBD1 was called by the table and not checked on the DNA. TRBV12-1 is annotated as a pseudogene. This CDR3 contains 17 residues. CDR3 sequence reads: CASSPSGGQGFGNTIYF. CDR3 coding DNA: TGTGCCAGCAGCCCTAGTGGGGGACAGGGGTTCGGAAACACCATATATTTT.

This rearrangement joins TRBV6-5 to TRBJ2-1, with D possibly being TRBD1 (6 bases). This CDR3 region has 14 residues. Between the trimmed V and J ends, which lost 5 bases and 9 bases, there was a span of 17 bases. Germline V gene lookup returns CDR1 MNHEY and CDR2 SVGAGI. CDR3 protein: CASSLRGRDGEQFF. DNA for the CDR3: TGTGCCAGCAGTCTCAGGGGCCGAGATGGTGAGCAGTTCTTC.

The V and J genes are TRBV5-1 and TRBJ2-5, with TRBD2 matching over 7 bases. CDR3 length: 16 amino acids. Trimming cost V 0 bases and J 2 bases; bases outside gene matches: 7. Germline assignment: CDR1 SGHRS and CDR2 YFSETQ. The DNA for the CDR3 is TGCGCCAGCAGCTTGGGAGGGTCGGGACTACAAGAGACCCAGTACTTC. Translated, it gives CASSLGGSGLQETQYF.

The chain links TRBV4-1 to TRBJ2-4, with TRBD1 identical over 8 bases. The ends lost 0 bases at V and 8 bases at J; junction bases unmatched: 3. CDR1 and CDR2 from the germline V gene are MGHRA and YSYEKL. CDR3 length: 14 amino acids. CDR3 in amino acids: CASSQEWDRYIQYF. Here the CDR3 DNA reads TGCGCCAGCAGCCAAGAATGGGACAGGTACATTCAGTACTTC.

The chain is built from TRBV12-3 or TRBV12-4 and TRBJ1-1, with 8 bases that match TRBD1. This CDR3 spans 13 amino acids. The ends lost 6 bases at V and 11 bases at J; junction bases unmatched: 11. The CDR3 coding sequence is TGTGCCAGCAGGGTACAGGGGGTGCTTCGGGCTTTCTTT. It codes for CASRVQGVLRAFF.

The CDR3 sequence: CASSLYSGNTIYF. The CDR3 DNA sequence: TGTGCCAGCAGTTTATATTCTGGAAACACCATATATTTT. V and J are TRBV6-6 and TRBJ1-3; no clear D. This CDR3 region has 13 residues. The V gene's germline CDR1 is MNHNY and CDR2 SVGAGI (reference sequence). Trimming took 4 bases from V and 1 from J, leaving 5 bases between them.

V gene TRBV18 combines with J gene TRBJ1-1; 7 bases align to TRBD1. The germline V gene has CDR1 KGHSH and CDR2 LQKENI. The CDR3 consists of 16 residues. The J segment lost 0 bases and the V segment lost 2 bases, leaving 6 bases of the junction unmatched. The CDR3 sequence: CASSPTGQIMNTEAFF. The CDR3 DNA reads TGTGCCAGCTCACCAACGGGACAGATCATGAACACTGAAGCTTTCTTT.

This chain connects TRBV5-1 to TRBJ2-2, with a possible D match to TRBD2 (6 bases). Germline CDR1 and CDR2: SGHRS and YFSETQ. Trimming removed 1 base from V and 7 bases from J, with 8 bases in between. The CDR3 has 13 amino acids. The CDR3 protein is CASSLRESGELFF. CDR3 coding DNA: TGCGCCAGCAGCTTGCGGGAGAGCGGGGAGCTGTTTTTT. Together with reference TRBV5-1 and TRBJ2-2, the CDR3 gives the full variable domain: KAGVTQTPRYLIKTRGQQVTLSCSPISGHRSVSWYQQTPGQGLQFLFEYFSETQRNKGNFPGRFSGRQFSNSRSEMNVSTLELGDSALYLCASSLRESGELFFGEGSRLTVL.

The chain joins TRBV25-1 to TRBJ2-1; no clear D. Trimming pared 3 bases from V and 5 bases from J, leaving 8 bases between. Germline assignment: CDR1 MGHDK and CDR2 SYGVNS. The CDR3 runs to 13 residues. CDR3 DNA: TGTGCCAGCAGTGATTTTCGAGACAATGAGCAGTTCTTC. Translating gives CASSDFRDNEQFF.

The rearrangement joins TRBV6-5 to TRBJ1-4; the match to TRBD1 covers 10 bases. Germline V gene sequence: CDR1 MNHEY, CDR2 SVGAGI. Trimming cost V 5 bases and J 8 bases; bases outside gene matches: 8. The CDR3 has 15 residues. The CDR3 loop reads CASSTRTGGPEKLFF. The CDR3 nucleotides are TGTGCCAGCAGTACGCGGACAGGGGGACCCGAAAAACTGTTTTTT.

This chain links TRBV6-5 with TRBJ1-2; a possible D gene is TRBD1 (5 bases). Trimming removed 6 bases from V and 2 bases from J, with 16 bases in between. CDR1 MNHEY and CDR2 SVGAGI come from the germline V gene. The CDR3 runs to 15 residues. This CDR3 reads CASSVGAGRNYGYTF. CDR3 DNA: TGTGCCAGCAGCGTAGGGGCAGGGCGAAACTATGGCTACACCTTC.

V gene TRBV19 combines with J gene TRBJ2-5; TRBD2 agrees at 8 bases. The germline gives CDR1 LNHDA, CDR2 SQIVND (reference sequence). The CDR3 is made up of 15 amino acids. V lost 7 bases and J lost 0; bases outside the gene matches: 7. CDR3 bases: TGTGCCAGTACATTAGGCGGGGGGTACCAAGAGACCCAGTACTTC. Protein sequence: CASTLGGGYQETQYF. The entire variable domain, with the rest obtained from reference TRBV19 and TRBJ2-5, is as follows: DGGITQSPKYLFRKEGQNVTLSCEQNLNHDAMYWYRQDPGQGLRLIYYSQIVNDFQKGDIAEGYSVSREKKESFPLTVTSAQKNPTAFYLCASTLGGGYQETQYFGPGTRLLVL.

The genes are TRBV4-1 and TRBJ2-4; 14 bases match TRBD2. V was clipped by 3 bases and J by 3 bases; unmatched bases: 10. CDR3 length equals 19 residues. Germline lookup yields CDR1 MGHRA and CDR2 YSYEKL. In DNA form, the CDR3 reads TGCGCCAGCAGCCATATGACTAGCGGGGGGGCCGTCGGCAAAAACATTCAGTACTTC. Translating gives CASSHMTSGGAVGKNIQYF.

The CDR3 DNA sequence: TGTGCCAGCGCACCTCCCAGGGGCTATGGCTACACCTTC. It yields the protein CASAPPRGYGYTF. The chain is built from TRBV5-6 and TRBJ1-2; D may be TRBD1 (6 bases). With 7 bases removed from V and 4 bases from J, the gap between germline ends came to 14 bases. The CDR3 length is 13 residues. Germline CDR1 is SGHDT and CDR2 is YYEEEE.

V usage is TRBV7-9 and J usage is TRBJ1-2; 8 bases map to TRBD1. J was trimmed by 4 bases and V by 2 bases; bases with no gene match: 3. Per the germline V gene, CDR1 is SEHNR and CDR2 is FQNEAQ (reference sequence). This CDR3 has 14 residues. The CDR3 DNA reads TGTGCCAGCAGCTTATCAGGGGGCGGCTATGGCTACACCTTC. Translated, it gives CASSLSGGGYGYTF.

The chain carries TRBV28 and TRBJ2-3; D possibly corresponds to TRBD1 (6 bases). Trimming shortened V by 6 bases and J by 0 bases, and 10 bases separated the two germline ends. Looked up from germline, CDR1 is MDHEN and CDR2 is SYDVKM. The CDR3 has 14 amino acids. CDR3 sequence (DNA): TGTGCCAGCAGCCGACAGGCTAGCACAGATACGCAGTATTTT. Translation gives CASSRQASTDTQYF. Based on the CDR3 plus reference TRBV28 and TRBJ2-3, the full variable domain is DVKVTQSSRYLVKRTGEKVFLECVQDMDHENMFWYRQDPGLGLRLIYFSYDVKMKEKGDIPEGYSVSREKKERFSLILESASTNQTSMYLCASSRQASTDTQYFGPGTRLTVL.

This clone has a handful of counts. The CDR3 DNA follows: TGTGCCAGCAGTGAAGTCTGGGCCTCTGAAAAACTGTTTTTT. Amino acids: CASSEVWASEKLFF. This rearrangement joins TRBV6-1 to TRBJ1-4; no clear D gene. The CDR3 has 14 residues. V lost 1 base and J 7 bases, leaving 10 bases between the germline ends. The V gene's germline CDR1 is MNHNS and CDR2 SASEGT.

Written as DNA, the CDR3 is TGCGCCAGCAGTTTACAGGGGACTAATGAAAAACTGTTTTTT. Protein product: CASSLQGTNEKLFF. The chain links TRBV5-1 to TRBJ1-4; TRBD1 matches at 7 bases. The V segment lost 5 bases and the J segment 2 bases; nucleotides outside the gene matches: 3. There are 14 residues in the CDR3. Germline lookup yields CDR1 SGHRS and CDR2 YFSETQ.

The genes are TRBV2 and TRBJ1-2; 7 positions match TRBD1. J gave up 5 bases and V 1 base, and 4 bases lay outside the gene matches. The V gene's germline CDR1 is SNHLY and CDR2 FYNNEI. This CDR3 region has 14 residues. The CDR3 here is CASSEDRGGYGYTF. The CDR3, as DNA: TGTGCCAGCAGTGAAGACAGGGGTGGTTATGGCTACACCTTC.

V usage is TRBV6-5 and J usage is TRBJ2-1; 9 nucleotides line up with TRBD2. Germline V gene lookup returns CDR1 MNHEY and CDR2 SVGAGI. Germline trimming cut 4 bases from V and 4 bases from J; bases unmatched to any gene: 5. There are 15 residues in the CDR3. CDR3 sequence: CASSSEAGGYNEQFF. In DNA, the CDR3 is TGTGCCAGCAGTTCCGAGGCGGGGGGGTACAATGAGCAGTTCTTC.

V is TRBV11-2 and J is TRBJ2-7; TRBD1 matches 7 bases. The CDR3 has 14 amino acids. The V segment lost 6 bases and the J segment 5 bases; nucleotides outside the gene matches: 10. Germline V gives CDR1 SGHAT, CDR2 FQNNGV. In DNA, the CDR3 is TGTGCCAGCAGTCAGGGACAGTCCTTTCACGAGCAGTACTTC. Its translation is CASSQGQSFHEQYF.